The 23 T cell receptor beta chains given below trace back to one sample, sequenced in a study of cytomegalovirus exposure and HLA in healthy donors (dated by TCRdb to about 2017). The library was prepared using the immunoSEQ multiplex PCR assay. A mixture of 60 forward primers for TCR Vbeta segments and 13 reverse primers for TCR Jbeta segments was used in the multiplex PCR. Here the immuneACCESS table is served through TCRdb, limited to in-frame sequences with V and J called. Missing clones are a known gap in these copies; in checked studies unresolved V genes cover under half, and the rest lacks a known reason. The sample has 84,000 or so clones on record, roughly 80% of them singletons. In total, the top ten clones hold more than 1.3% of the sample. The source material was PBMCs. The source of these receptors is a male donor in good health and CMV-seronegative.

This clone was detected only a few times. V usage is TRBV5-1 and J usage is TRBJ1-1; a possible D gene is TRBD1 (5 bases). The germline CDR1 and CDR2 sequences are SGHRS and YFSETQ. Deletions cut 2 bases from V and 3 bases from J, with 14 bases between. The CDR3 covers 15 residues. The CDR3 bases are TGCGCCAGCAGCTTAGGGACTCTCGGTGACACTGAAGCTTTCTTT. Translated, it gives CASSLGTLGDTEAFF.

This clone was seen a few times. This sequence joins TRBV4-1 and TRBJ1-1; D gene unclear. The CDR3 contains 16 residues. V was clipped by 1 base and J by 0 bases, with 12 bases between them. The germline V gene has CDR1 MGHRA and CDR2 YSYEKL. The CDR3 reads CASSQGRAGLNTEAFF. The DNA of the CDR3 is TGCGCCAGCAGCCAAGGGCGGGCGGGATTGAACACTGAAGCTTTCTTT.

The gene calls are TRBV29-1 and TRBJ1-1, with no clear D. V was trimmed by 2 bases and J by 1 base, leaving 11 bases between them. There are 14 residues in the CDR3. Germline CDR1 reads SQVTM; CDR2 reads ANQGSEA. The CDR3 loop reads CSVESRQRNTEAFF. The CDR3 coding sequence is TGCAGCGTTGAAAGCCGGCAGCGGAACACTGAAGCTTTCTTT.

In its sample, this clone was seen once. The rearrangement links TRBV19 to TRBJ1-5, with 7 positions matching TRBD1. The CDR3 contains 15 residues. The germline V gene encodes CDR1 LNHDA and CDR2 SQIVND (reference sequence). The trim removed 3 bases at V and 3 bases at J, leaving 5 bases unmatched. The CDR3 DNA sequence: TGTGCCAGTAGTATTCTCGGACAGGTCAATCAGCCCCAGCATTTT. Translated, it gives CASSILGQVNQPQHF.

This chain connects TRBV5-1 to TRBJ1-1, with 10 bases matching TRBD1. The CDR3 covers 13 residues. The V segment lost 0 bases and the J segment 9 bases; nucleotides outside the gene matches: 2. Germline-derived CDR1 and CDR2 are SGHRS and YFSETQ. This chain's CDR3 is CASSLGDRGQAFF. DNA for the CDR3: TGCGCCAGCAGCTTGGGGGACAGGGGACAAGCTTTCTTT.

The J gene is TRBJ2-7, the V gene TRBV7-6; 11 bases fit TRBD1. After removal of 1 base from V and 9 bases from J, the junction contained 11 bases not matched to a gene. Germline assignment: CDR1 SGHVS and CDR2 FNYEAQ. CDR3 length: 16 amino acids. CDR3 amino acids: CASSLGGTGGSTVQYF. Written as DNA, the CDR3 is TGTGCCAGCAGCTTAGGAGGGACAGGGGGTAGTACAGTGCAGTACTTC.

The chain recombines TRBV5-6 with TRBJ2-2; 8 positions match TRBD1. Germline-derived CDR1 and CDR2 are SGHDT and YYEEEE. CDR3 length equals 16 residues. V was clipped by 4 bases and J by 6 bases; unmatched bases: 11. The CDR3 DNA follows: TGTGCCAGCAGCCATGGACAGGGTAGGAGTGCCGGGGAGCTGTTTTTT. Encoded protein: CASSHGQGRSAGELFF.

The V gene is TRBV7-9, the J gene TRBJ1-1; 7 nucleotides align to TRBD1. The CDR3 has 13 amino acids. V was pared by 5 bases and J by 3 bases, with 3 bases of the junction left unmatched. CDR1 and CDR2 from the germline V gene are SEHNR and FQNEAQ (reference sequence). The CDR3 loop is CASSRQGDTEAFF. CDR3 bases: TGTGCCAGCAGCCGACAGGGAGACACTGAAGCTTTCTTT.

The chain carries TRBV7-8 and TRBJ2-7; the D gene is possibly TRBD1 (6 bases). CDR3 length: 16 residues. Germline V gene lookup returns CDR1 SGHVS and CDR2 FQNEAQ. The V gene lost 5 bases and the J gene lost 0 bases, with 17 bases spanning the gap. This CDR3 reads CASSPRQAAPSYEQYF. In DNA form, the CDR3 reads TGTGCCAGCAGCCCGCGACAGGCAGCCCCCTCCTACGAGCAGTACTTC.

The gene calls are TRBV10-3 and TRBJ1-1, with TRBD1 matching over 7 bases. The CDR3 covers 14 residues. The V gene's germline CDR1 is ENHRY and CDR2 SYGVKD. V lost 6 bases, J lost 3 bases, and 7 bases stayed unmatched. As DNA, the CDR3 is TGTGCCATCAGACCAGCCAGGGGGGACACTGAAGCTTTCTTT. This gives the protein CAIRPARGDTEAFF.

About this clone: Sequence at one end of the junction differs from germline and may be a read error. J is TRBJ1-2 and V is TRBV28; 10 bases line up with TRBD1. Germline-derived CDR1 and CDR2 are MDHEN and SYDVKM. The CDR3 runs to 15 residues. CDR3 nucleotides: TGTGCCAGCAGCCCCCGACAGGGGGCTAAATATGGCTACACCTTC. Translation gives CASSPRQGAKYGYTF.

Points on this clone: A junction end diverges from the germline sequence, so it may reflect a read error. The chain couples TRBV7-7 to TRBJ2-2; no clear D. The CDR3 contains 14 residues. CDR1 and CDR2 from the germline V gene are SSHAT and FNYEAQ (reference sequence). The CDR3: CASSLTPFTGELFF. The CDR3 DNA sequence: TGTGCTAGCAGCTTGACACCTTTCACCGGGGAGCTGTTTTTT.

CDR3 sequence: CASRGNGQNTEAFF. In DNA form, the CDR3 reads TGTGCCAGTAGGGGCAACGGACAGAACACTGAAGCTTTCTTT. The chain has TRBV19 and TRBJ1-1; TRBD1 is a possible D gene (5 bases). The length of the CDR3 is 14 residues. The V and J ends lost 6 bases and 1 base respectively, with 12 bases between them. Germline CDR1 LNHDA, CDR2 SQIVND (reference sequence). The complete variable domain, with remaining parts taken from reference TRBV19 and TRBJ1-1, reads DGGITQSPKYLFRKEGQNVTLSCEQNLNHDAMYWYRQDPGQGLRLIYYSQIVNDFQKGDIAEGYSVSREKKESFPLTVTSAQKNPTAFYLCASRGNGQNTEAFFGQGTRLTVV.

The chain carries TRBV27 and TRBJ1-5; D unresolved. The CDR3 runs to 15 residues. V was trimmed by 2 bases and J by 3 bases, leaving 11 bases between them. CDR1 and CDR2 (germline): MNHEY, SMNVEV (reference sequence). The DNA for the CDR3 is TGTGCCAGCAGTTTACTAACTCCTCACAATCAGCCCCAGCATTTT. It specifies CASSLLTPHNQPQHF.

J is TRBJ2-1 and V is TRBV5-6; possibly TRBD1 for D (5 bases). With 1 base removed from V and 6 bases from J, the gap between germline ends came to 17 bases. CDR1 and CDR2 (germline): SGHDT, YYEEEE. The CDR3 totals 16 residues. Here the CDR3 DNA reads TGTGCCAGCAGCTTGTTAGTTCCTTCCAGGGCCAATGAGCAGTTCTTC. As protein: CASSLLVPSRANEQFF.

This clone was seen only a few times. This sequence joins TRBV5-5 and TRBJ1-1; unclear D gene. The germline V gene encodes CDR1 SGHKS and CDR2 YYEKEE (reference sequence). With 2 bases removed from V and 5 bases from J, the gap between germline ends came to 7 bases. The CDR3 covers 12 residues. The CDR3 protein is CASSLRGTEAFF. The CDR3 bases are TGTGCCAGCAGCTTACGAGGGACTGAAGCTTTCTTT.

V usage is TRBV7-2 and J usage is TRBJ2-7; D gene uncertain. Germline V lookup: CDR1 SGHTA, CDR2 FQGNSA. With 1 base removed from V and 0 bases from J, the gap between germline ends came to 10 bases. The CDR3 consists of 15 residues. Here the CDR3 reads CASSLGPSPSYEQYF. Written as DNA, the CDR3 is TGTGCCAGCAGCTTAGGGCCCTCCCCCTCCTACGAGCAGTACTTC.

V is TRBV20-1 and J is TRBJ2-3, with TRBD2 matching over 9 bases. This CDR3 contains 11 residues. Germline CDR1 DFQATT, CDR2 SNEGSKA (reference sequence). CDR3 sequence (DNA): TGCAGCGTGACTAGCGGAGATACGCAGTATTTT. As protein: CSVTSGDTQYF.

In its sample, this clone was seen a few times. The chain carries TRBV7-9 and TRBJ1-4, with D hard to call. CDR1 and CDR2 from the germline V gene are SEHNR and FQNEAQ (reference sequence). V lost 4 bases to trimming and J lost 0 bases, with 15 bases between them. The CDR3 totals 17 residues. CDR3 bases: TGTGCCAGCAGCTCTCCAAACATGGTTGCAACTAATGAAAAACTGTTTTTT. Translation gives CASSSPNMVATNEKLFF.

The chain links TRBV20-1 to TRBJ1-1; no reliable D call. The CDR3 has 11 amino acids. CDR1 and CDR2 from the germline V gene are DFQATT and SNEGSKA (reference sequence). DNA of the CDR3: TGCCGGCCGACTGAGGGCCACGGAGGTTTCTTT. Its translation: CRPTEGHGGFF.

V is TRBV10-3 and J is TRBJ2-1; D is possibly TRBD1 (6 bases). Trimming stripped 4 bases from V and 7 bases from J, with 14 bases between. CDR1 is ENHRY, CDR2 SYGVKD, per germline. This CDR3 comprises 14 residues. CDR3 DNA sequence: TGTGCCATCAGTGGACAGGAGACCCAGAATGAGCAGTTCTTC. Its translation: CAISGQETQNEQFF.

V gene TRBV5-1 combines with J gene TRBJ1-4; a possible D gene is TRBD1 (6 bases). Trimming removed 4 bases at V and 1 base at J, with 17 bases between. The CDR3 is made up of 17 amino acids. Germline V lookup: CDR1 SGHRS, CDR2 YFSETQ. Here the CDR3 reads CASSRVPSQGTNEKLFF. As DNA, the CDR3 is TGCGCCAGCAGCCGCGTCCCGTCACAGGGAACTAATGAAAAACTGTTTTTT.

The rearrangement joins TRBV4-3 to TRBJ2-1, with 11 positions matching TRBD2. J lost 10 bases, V lost 3 bases, and 8 bases had no gene match. The CDR3 runs 15 residues. Looked up from germline, CDR1 is LGHNA and CDR2 is YSLEER. CDR3 protein: CASSQLAGGGREQFF. The CDR3 DNA follows: TGCGCCAGCAGCCAGCTAGCGGGGGGCGGAAGGGAGCAGTTCTTC.